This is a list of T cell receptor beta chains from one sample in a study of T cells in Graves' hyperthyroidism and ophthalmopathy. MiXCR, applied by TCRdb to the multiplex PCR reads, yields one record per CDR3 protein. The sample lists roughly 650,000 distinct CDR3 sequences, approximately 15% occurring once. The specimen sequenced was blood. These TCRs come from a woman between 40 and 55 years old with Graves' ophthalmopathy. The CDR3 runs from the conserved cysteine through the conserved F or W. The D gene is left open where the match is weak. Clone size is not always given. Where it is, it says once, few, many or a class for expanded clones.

cdr3_aa: CASSPLGQNPGNTIYF
cdr3_nt: TGTGCCAGCAGCCCCCTAGGCCAAAACCCTGGAAACACCATATATTTT
cdr3_length: 16
d_call: -
clone_size: -
j_call: TRBJ1-3
v_call: TRBV7-9

cdr3_aa: CASSLTGGWNQPQHF
cdr3_nt: TGTGCCAGTAGTTTGACGGGGGGCTGGAATCAGCCCCAGCATTTT
cdr3_length: 15
d_call: -
clone_size: many
j_call: TRBJ1-5
v_call: TRBV19

cdr3_aa: CASRTSGNYEQYF
cdr3_nt: TGTGCCAGCAGGACTAGCGGGAACTACGAGCAGTACTTC
cdr3_length: 13
d_call: TRBD2
clone_size: many
j_call: TRBJ2-7
v_call: TRBV28

cdr3_aa: CSVDSGLVAAFF
cdr3_nt: TGCAGCGTTGATTCCGGGTTGGTGGCAGCTTTCTTT
cdr3_length: 12
d_call: -
clone_size: many
j_call: TRBJ1-1
v_call: TRBV29-1

cdr3_aa: CASSLRGQGDSYEQYF
cdr3_nt: TGTGCCAGCAGTTTAAGGGGACAGGGGGACTCCTACGAGCAGTACTTC
cdr3_length: 16
d_call: TRBD1
clone_size: many
j_call: TRBJ2-7
v_call: TRBV27

cdr3_aa: CASSQTPRLAGGNEQFF
cdr3_nt: TGCGCCAGCAGCCAAACCCCCCGACTAGCGGGAGGTAATGAGCAGTTCTTC
cdr3_length: 17
d_call: TRBD2
clone_size: many
j_call: TRBJ2-1
v_call: TRBV5-1

cdr3_aa: CASSPGQGMTTEAFF
cdr3_nt: TGTGCCAGCAGCCCCGGACAGGGGATGACGACTGAAGCTTTCTTT
cdr3_length: 15
d_call: TRBD1
clone_size: many
j_call: TRBJ1-1
v_call: TRBV5-5

cdr3_aa: CASSQSGDNEKLFF
cdr3_nt: TGCGCCAGCAGCCAGTCGGGGGATAATGAAAAACTGTTTTTT
cdr3_length: 14
d_call: -
clone_size: -
j_call: TRBJ1-4
v_call: TRBV5-1

cdr3_aa: CASSRDREYEKLFF
cdr3_nt: TGTGCCAGCAGCCGGGACAGGGAGTATGAAAAACTGTTTTTT
cdr3_length: 14
d_call: TRBD1
clone_size: few
j_call: TRBJ1-4
v_call: TRBV3-1

cdr3_aa: CAWRSGTEAFF
cdr3_nt: TGTGCCTGGAGATCGGGTACTGAAGCTTTCTTT
cdr3_length: 11
d_call: -
clone_size: many
j_call: TRBJ1-1
v_call: TRBV30

cdr3_aa: CASSLLSGFYGYTF
cdr3_nt: TGTGCCAGCAGCTTATTATCAGGGTTCTATGGCTACACCTTC
cdr3_length: 14
d_call: -
clone_size: few
j_call: TRBJ1-2
v_call: TRBV7-9

cdr3_aa: CASSIKRASSYNEQFF
cdr3_nt: TGTGCCAGTAGTATAAAAAGGGCGAGCTCCTACAATGAGCAGTTCTTC
cdr3_length: 16
d_call: -
clone_size: few
j_call: TRBJ2-1
v_call: TRBV19

cdr3_aa: CASSKEGRSYEQYF
cdr3_nt: TGTGCCAGCTCAAAGGAGGGCCGGTCCTACGAGCAGTACTTC
cdr3_length: 14
d_call: -
clone_size: many
j_call: TRBJ2-7
v_call: TRBV18

cdr3_aa: CASGGFVNTMYF
cdr3_nt: TGTGCTAGTGGCGGGTTTGTAAACACCATGTATTTT
cdr3_length: 12
d_call: -
clone_size: -
j_call: TRBJ1-3
v_call: TRBV12-5

cdr3_aa: CASSAQGAYSNQPQHF
cdr3_nt: TGTGCCAGCAGTGCTCAAGGGGCTTATAGCAATCAGCCCCAGCATTTT
cdr3_length: 16
d_call: -
clone_size: many
j_call: TRBJ1-5
v_call: TRBV12-3/TRBV12-4

cdr3_aa: CASRNQGVSNQPQHF
cdr3_nt: TGTGCCAGCAGAAATCAGGGGGTTAGCAATCAGCCCCAGCATTTT
cdr3_length: 15
d_call: TRBD1
clone_size: -
j_call: TRBJ1-5
v_call: TRBV6-1

cdr3_aa: CASGGQGTTREAFF
cdr3_nt: TGCGCCAGCGGGGGACAGGGAACAACCCGTGAAGCTTTCTTT
cdr3_length: 14
d_call: TRBD1
clone_size: few
j_call: TRBJ1-1
v_call: TRBV10-2

cdr3_aa: CASSLPGLATDTQYF
cdr3_nt: TGTGCCAGCAGCTTACCGGGACTAGCAACAGATACGCAGTATTTT
cdr3_length: 15
d_call: TRBD2
clone_size: few
j_call: TRBJ2-3
v_call: TRBV5-6

cdr3_aa: CASSYSAGGEAYEQYF
cdr3_nt: TGTGCCAGCAGTTACTCGGCTGGTGGGGAGGCCTACGAGCAGTACTTC
cdr3_length: 16
d_call: -
clone_size: few
j_call: TRBJ2-7
v_call: TRBV6-5

cdr3_aa: CASSLEAVSAYTDTQYF
cdr3_nt: TGTGCCAGCAGCTTAGAGGCTGTTAGCGCCTACACAGATACGCAGTATTTT
cdr3_length: 17
d_call: -
clone_size: many
j_call: TRBJ2-3
v_call: TRBV7-2

cdr3_aa: CASSPRTTGELFF
cdr3_nt: TGTGCCAGCTCACCACGGACGACCGGGGAGCTGTTTTTT
cdr3_length: 13
d_call: -
clone_size: many
j_call: TRBJ2-2
v_call: TRBV18

cdr3_aa: CASSNRDTGISYEQYF
cdr3_nt: TGCGCCAGCAGCAACCGGGACACCGGAATATCCTACGAGCAGTACTTC
cdr3_length: 16
d_call: -
clone_size: many
j_call: TRBJ2-7
v_call: TRBV5-1

cdr3_aa: CASSKGLAGGRTDTQYF
cdr3_nt: TGTGCCAGCAGCAAAGGACTAGCGGGGGGACGCACAGATACGCAGTATTTT
cdr3_length: 17
d_call: TRBD2
clone_size: -
j_call: TRBJ2-3
v_call: TRBV7-9

cdr3_aa: CAWRGLAGVGDTQYF
cdr3_nt: TGTGCCTGGAGGGGACTAGCGGGAGTCGGGGATACGCAGTATTTT
cdr3_length: 15
d_call: TRBD2
clone_size: many
j_call: TRBJ2-3
v_call: TRBV30

cdr3_aa: CSARTSGGSTAGEQFF
cdr3_nt: TGCAGTGCTCGGACTAGCGGGGGGTCCACGGCGGGTGAGCAGTTCTTC
cdr3_length: 16
d_call: TRBD2
clone_size: few
j_call: TRBJ2-1
v_call: TRBV20-1

cdr3_aa: CASSRWTDSSGANVLTF
cdr3_nt: TGTGCCAGCAGCCGGTGGACAGACTCCTCTGGGGCCAACGTCCTGACTTTC
cdr3_length: 17
d_call: -
clone_size: many
j_call: TRBJ2-6
v_call: TRBV3-1

cdr3_aa: CASTRGYGYTF
cdr3_nt: TGTGCCAGCACAAGGGGATATGGCTACACCTTC
cdr3_length: 11
d_call: -
clone_size: many
j_call: TRBJ1-2
v_call: TRBV28